This TCR beta chain came from a study of shared clonotypes between healthy human individuals. This clone was observed a single time. The split of CD4+ cells yielded CD45RA+ naive and CD45RA-negative memory subsets. The CDR3 loop spans 17 amino acids. Germline V gene lookup returns CDR1 SGHDT and CDR2 YYEEEE. V dropped 4 bases and J dropped 0; count of bases not matched to a gene: 8. Here immunoSEQ multiplex PCR was the method, and the copy in TCRdb shows in-frame clones only, minus some. Of 2 million to 2.5 million clones in the sample, around 95% were seen once. The TCR was taken from a man aged 18 to 30 in good health. Sequenced input: naive CD4+ T cells sorted from blood. Stated subset: CD45RA+ positively selected. The rearrangement joins TRBV5-6 to TRBJ2-3, with 10 positions matching TRBD2. The CDR3 reads CASSVTSGSISTDTQYF. CDR3 bases: TGTGCCAGCAGCGTGACTAGCGGGTCCATTAGCACAGATACGCAGTATTTT.